The sample holds a few counts of the clone carrying this T cell receptor beta chain. Antigen unknown. These data belong to a study of blood T cells in healthy people across ages. Whole-study findings and limits: Unsorted PBMC input precluded a conclusive naive versus antigen-experienced comparison.

The study recruited healthy Caucasian donors from Russia who were aged about 6 to 90. Between the trimmed V and J ends, which lost 5 bases and 2 bases, there was a span of 12 bases. The CDR3 consists of 14 residues. CDR1 and CDR2 (germline): MNHEY, SMNVEV (reference sequence). PCR was performed a second time for about 7 to 12 cycles using a sample-barcoded 5' primer and a J-beta primer mix. TCRdb processed the 5' RACE reads anew with MiXCR; each CDR3 protein has one entry. This sample has approximately 900,000 distinct CDR3 sequences; approximately 49% occur once, and the top ten carry about an eighth.

The sample was blood. The chain couples TRBV27 to TRBJ2-5, with D perhaps matching TRBD2 (6 bases). The TCR comes from a man younger than 40 in good health. This CDR3 is CASSHRRGQETQYF. CDR3 DNA sequence: TGTGCCAGCAGTCACCGGCGGGGACAAGAGACCCAGTACTTC.